The 9 T cell receptor beta chains below come from one sample, sequenced in a study of beta chain features in type 1 diabetes (dated by TCRdb to 2016 to 2019). Library preparation used the immunoSEQ multiplex PCR assay. The entire amount of isolated RNA was reverse transcribed using the High Capacity cDNA Reverse Transcription Kit, so the sequenced TCRB transcripts were expressed ones. TCRdb retrieved this table from immuneACCESS and kept in-frame rearrangements only. Not all clones are present; in checked studies, unresolved V genes account for under half, and no reason is known for the remainder. Counted in this sample were a few hundred thousand clones; around 12% of them appeared once. The ten largest clones capture around 0.015% of the sample. Sequenced sample: naive CD4+ T cells from blood. The cell subset or site label corresponds to: true naive CD4+ T cells. These receptors all come from a man aged 18 to 30 in good health.

V usage is TRBV28 and J usage is TRBJ1-2; no clear D. Trimming cost V 6 bases and J 10 bases, with 12 bases left between them. The V gene's germline CDR1 is MDHEN and CDR2 SYDVKM. The CDR3 totals 11 residues. Here the CDR3 DNA reads TGTGCCAGCAGCTATAATAATGTCTACACCTTC. Its protein is CASSYNNVYTF.

This sequence joins TRBV7-9 and TRBJ2-6; no definite D call. The V end lost 5 bases, the J end lost 0 bases, and 5 bases lay between the germline ends. CDR1 is SEHNR, CDR2 FQNEAQ, per germline (reference sequence). The CDR3 extends over 14 amino acids. CDR3 bases: TGTGCCAGCAGCCACAGCTCTGGGGCCAACGTCCTGACTTTC. This encodes CASSHSSGANVLTF.

V gene TRBV6-6 combines with J gene TRBJ1-2, with a tentative D call TRBD1 (6 bases). The CDR3 has 14 residues. CDR1 is MNHNY, CDR2 SVGAGI, per germline (reference sequence). V lost 5 bases, J lost 2 bases, and 12 bases lay in between. Here the CDR3 DNA reads TGTGCCAGCAGTCAACGACAGGCAAACTATGGCTACACCTTC. This translates into CASSQRQANYGYTF.

The chain recombines TRBV4-1 with TRBJ2-1, with a possible D match to TRBD2 (5 bases). Germline V gene lookup returns CDR1 MGHRA and CDR2 YSYEKL. CDR3 length equals 16 residues. V was shortened by 4 bases and J by 2 bases, with 15 bases between the two germline ends. In DNA, the CDR3 is TGCGCCAGCAGCCCCGGGTTTGCGGGTCCCTACAATGAGCAGTTCTTC. It yields the protein CASSPGFAGPYNEQFF.

This clone has more than one count but fewer than ten. This sequence joins TRBV6-5 and TRBJ1-2; TRBD1 aligns across 7 bases. This CDR3 is built from 14 residues. Germline CDR1 reads MNHEY; CDR2 reads SVGAGI. Germline trimming cut 10 bases from V and 4 bases from J; bases unmatched to any gene: 12. The CDR3 reads CATTYTGVVYGYTF. The CDR3 nucleotides read TGTGCCACCACCTACACAGGGGTGGTCTATGGCTACACCTTC.

This clone was picked up a small number of times. This specimen includes other DNA sequences encoding the same CDR3. The rearrangement links TRBV30 to TRBJ2-5; D is possibly TRBD1 (5 bases). This CDR3 is 13 amino acids long. In germline, CDR1 is GTSNPN, CDR2 SVGIG (reference sequence). With 0 bases removed from V and 5 bases from J, the gap between germline ends came to 10 bases. The CDR3 bases are TGTGCCTGGAGTGTAGCTGGGGCTGAGACCCAGTACTTC. Amino acid sequence: CAWSVAGAETQYF.

This clone was counted between two and nine times. The rearrangement uses TRBV5-1 and TRBJ1-1; 7 nucleotides align to TRBD1. CDR1 and CDR2 (germline): SGHRS, YFSETQ. The CDR3 consists of 14 residues. Trimming removed 0 bases from V and 6 bases from J; junction bases left unmatched: 5. The CDR3 region has the DNA TGCGCCAGCAGCTTGGCCGGGGGACAGTCTGAAGCTTTCTTT. Its protein is CASSLAGGQSEAFF.

Only a few counts were recorded for this clone. The V and J genes are TRBV30 and TRBJ2-6; D might be TRBD1 (5 bases). V gave up 4 bases and J gave up 4 bases, with 14 bases separating them. Germline loops: CDR1 GTSNPN, CDR2 SVGIG (reference sequence). The CDR3 runs 15 residues. The CDR3 nucleotides are TGTGCCTGGAAACTTAGGACATCCGGGGCCAACGTCCTGACTTTC. It specifies CAWKLRTSGANVLTF.

Details on this clone: The sample has other DNA sequences that encode this CDR3 too. V gene TRBV7-3 combines with J gene TRBJ2-1; TRBD2 agrees at 11 bases. Unmatched junction bases numbered 2, after V lost 4 bases and J lost 3 bases. The CDR3 extends over 15 amino acids. Germline assignment: CDR1 SGHTA and CDR2 FQGTGA. This chain's CDR3 is CASSSGLADYNEQFF. The DNA for the CDR3 is TGTGCCAGCAGCTCGGGACTAGCGGACTACAATGAGCAGTTCTTC.